The next 8 T cell receptor beta chains were all read from a single sample in a study of blood T cell repertoires in COVID-19. Clones were read by immunoSEQ multiplex PCR, and TCRdb kept only the in-frame ones, dropping some. The sample has a few hundred thousand clones; about 90% are singletons. Sequencing was performed on peripheral blood. These receptors were taken from a woman between 50 and 59 years old with acute or convalescent COVID-19.

The chain links TRBV4-1 to TRBJ2-1, with 10 bases fitting TRBD2. CDR1 MGHRA and CDR2 YSYEKL come from the germline V gene. The CDR3 sequence is 13 residues long. V trimming: 7 bases; J trimming: 6 bases; junction bases outside the gene matches: 3. The CDR3, as DNA: TGCGCCAGCAAGGGACTAGCGCGCAATGAGCAGTTCTTC. As protein: CASKGLARNEQFF.

The chain carries TRBV5-1 and TRBJ2-1; TRBD2 matches 10 bases. Germline V gives CDR1 SGHRS, CDR2 YFSETQ. The ends lost 1 base at V and 7 bases at J; junction bases unmatched: 5. This CDR3 has 15 amino acids. The CDR3 DNA is TGCGCCAGCAGCTTGTCTAGCGGGAGCGGAAATGAGCAGTTCTTC. Its translation is CASSLSSGSGNEQFF.

The CDR3 DNA sequence: TGTGCCAGCAGCTTAGGTTATGGGACTAGCGGGAGGAACTCCTACGAGCAGTACTTC. Amino acids: CASSLGYGTSGRNSYEQYF. The chain combines TRBV7-2 with TRBJ2-7; 15 bases are a match to TRBD2. This CDR3 contains 19 residues. The germline gives CDR1 SGHTA, CDR2 FQGNSA. The J segment lost 0 bases and the V segment lost 1 base, leaving 7 bases of the junction unmatched. Combining the CDR3 with reference TRBV7-2 and TRBJ2-7 gives the whole variable domain GAGVSQSPSNKVTEKGKDVELRCDPISGHTALYWYRQSLGQGLEFLIYFQGNSAPDKSGLPSDRFSAERTGGSVSTLTIQRTQQEDSAVYLCASSLGYGTSGRNSYEQYFGPGTRLTVT.

The chain links TRBV7-9 to TRBJ2-3; perhaps TRBD2 as D (5 bases). Germline CDR1 reads SEHNR; CDR2 reads FQNEAQ (reference sequence). Trimming stripped 6 bases from V and 2 bases from J, with 6 bases between. The CDR3 consists of 12 residues. The CDR3, as DNA: TGTGCCAGCAGGCTAGCCACAGATACGCAGTATTTT. Encoded protein: CASRLATDTQYF.

The chain carries TRBV2 and TRBJ1-2; D gene unclear. Trimming shortened V by 0 bases and J by 4 bases, and 9 bases separated the two germline ends. In germline, CDR1 is SNHLY, CDR2 FYNNEI. There are 14 residues in the CDR3. CDR3 residues: CASSEAVQSYGYTF. The CDR3 nucleotides are TGTGCCAGCAGTGAAGCGGTACAGAGCTATGGCTACACCTTC.

The V call is TRBV6-5, the J call TRBJ2-3, with a tentative D call TRBD2 (5 bases). The V and J ends lost 2 bases and 5 bases respectively, with 8 bases between them. CDR1 is MNHEY and CDR2 is SVGAGI in the germline V gene. The length of the CDR3 is 13 residues. The CDR3 region is CASSYGGLDTQYF. The CDR3 DNA follows: TGTGCCAGCAGTTACGGAGGCCTAGATACGCAGTATTTT.

The J gene is TRBJ1-1, the V gene TRBV9, with D perhaps TRBD1 (6 bases). Germline V gene data show CDR1 as SGDLS and CDR2 as YYNGEE. This CDR3 comprises 13 residues. Trimming took 5 bases from V and 10 from J, leaving 18 bases between them. CDR3 DNA: TGTGCCAGCAGAGCATCAGGGGAAGCTGTAGCTTTCTTT. Residues: CASRASGEAVAFF.

The sample holds one count of this clone. This chain uses TRBV19 with TRBJ2-7; TRBD2 aligns across 9 bases. The CDR3 runs 16 residues. V dropped 1 base and J dropped 0; count of bases not matched to a gene: 4. From germline, CDR1 is LNHDA and CDR2 SQIVND (reference sequence). CDR3 protein: CASSIGSGGSSYEQYF. CDR3 DNA: TGTGCCAGTAGTATAGGGAGCGGGGGGAGCTCCTACGAGCAGTACTTC.